The 13 T cell receptor beta chains below come from one sample, sequenced in a study of regulatory T cells in long-lasting Graves disease. Time point: newly diagnosed GD, antithyroid drugs for less than 3 months. PBMC RNA served as the TCR library source. Assembly of TCR beta libraries relied on iRepertoire HTBI primers together with Arm-PCR of CDR3 regions. Via MiXCR, TCRdb re-called the multiplex PCR reads, giving one row per CDR3 protein. The data show 350,000 to 550,000 distinct CDR3 sequences, about 15% seen once. Separately, the same data were catalogued under a study of T cells in Graves' hyperthyroidism and ophthalmopathy.

The specimen was peripheral blood mononuclear cells (PBMCs), collected at new diagnosis, from a patient treated with antithyroid drugs. Receptors originate from a woman in her forties or fifties with Graves disease.

This clonotype was counted only a few times. The rearrangement uses TRBV19 and TRBJ2-2; 9 bases align to TRBD2. The germline CDR1 and CDR2 sequences are LNHDA and SQIVND (reference sequence). V shed 6 bases, J shed 6 bases, and the junction held 11 bases outside the gene matches. The CDR3 is made up of 16 amino acids. The CDR3 is CASSARASGTPGELFF. The CDR3, as DNA: TGTGCCAGTAGCGCCAGGGCTAGCGGGACCCCCGGGGAGCTGTTTTTT.

This clonotype was detected many times. The V gene is TRBV20-1, the J gene TRBJ2-7; no firm D call. V was clipped by 0 bases and J by 2 bases, with 14 bases between them. The CDR3 has 15 residues. In germline, CDR1 is DFQATT, CDR2 SNEGSKA (reference sequence). In nucleotides, the CDR3 is TGCAGTGCTAGAGATGGGATTCGAAGGACCTACGAGCAGTACTTC. It translates to CSARDGIRRTYEQYF.

This clonotype was seen ten or more times. The chain employs TRBV28 and TRBJ2-1; 11 nucleotides agree with TRBD2. The length of the CDR3 is 16 residues. V lost 5 bases to trimming and J lost 4 bases; unmatched junction nucleotides: 7. CDR1 MDHEN and CDR2 SYDVKM come from the germline V gene. The CDR3 spells CASSPPTSGDYNEQFF. The CDR3 region has the DNA TGTGCCAGCAGTCCGCCGACTAGCGGGGATTACAATGAGCAGTTCTTC.

This chain connects TRBV3-1 to TRBJ2-7; 10 nucleotides match TRBD2. Germline CDR1 LGHDT, CDR2 YNNKEL (reference sequence). The CDR3 consists of 18 residues. The V gene end was trimmed by 1 base and the J gene end by 2 bases; junction bases not matched to a gene: 11. For the CDR3, the DNA is TGTGCCAGCAGCCAAGTTCAACTAGCGGGATCCGGGGCCTACGAGCAGTACTTC. Translating gives CASSQVQLAGSGAYEQYF.

This clonotype has at least ten counts. V gene TRBV29-1 combines with J gene TRBJ2-3, with 9 bases aligning to TRBD2. This CDR3 contains 14 residues. Unmatched junction bases numbered 7, after V lost 3 bases and J lost 6 bases. Germline values: CDR1 SQVTM, CDR2 ANQGSEA. The CDR3 is CSVELREGPDTQYF. The CDR3 region has the DNA TGCAGCGTTGAGTTGCGGGAGGGCCCCGATACGCAGTATTTT.

This clonotype was seen a few times. The chain combines TRBV30 with TRBJ2-1; TRBD2 aligns across 8 bases. CDR1 and CDR2 from the germline V gene are GTSNPN and SVGIG (reference sequence). V lost 0 bases to trimming and J lost 7 bases; unmatched junction nucleotides: 5. This CDR3 comprises 14 residues. The DNA for the CDR3 is TGTGCCTGGAGTGTTGGGGGCGGGGGGAATGAGCAGTTCTTC. Amino acids: CAWSVGGGGNEQFF.

The chain employs TRBV6-2 or TRBV6-3 and TRBJ2-7, with D perhaps TRBD1 (5 bases). Trimming cost V 5 bases and J 5 bases, with 19 bases left between them. This CDR3 contains 15 residues. Germline-derived CDR1 and CDR2 are MNHEY and SVGEGT. This CDR3 reads CASSEPTQGIHEQYF. The CDR3 DNA reads as TGTGCCAGCAGTGAACCCACGCAGGGCATCCACGAGCAGTACTTC.

This rearrangement joins TRBV19 to TRBJ2-3, with D perhaps assigned TRBD1 or TRBD2 (5 bases each). Germline lookup yields CDR1 LNHDA and CDR2 SQIVND (reference sequence). V was trimmed by 4 bases and J by 6 bases, leaving 8 bases between them. CDR3 length: 12 residues. CDR3 bases: TGTGCCAGTAGTAGGTGGGGGGATACGCAGTATTTT. This translates into CASSRWGDTQYF.

The J gene is TRBJ1-2, the V gene TRBV12-3 or TRBV12-4, with D perhaps TRBD1 (5 bases). The CDR3 extends over 16 amino acids. V dropped 1 base and J dropped 4 bases, with 16 bases sitting between them. The CDR3 bases are TGTGCCAGCAGTTTAGGCACACGGACACCCTCCTATGGCTACACCTTC. This gives the protein CASSLGTRTPSYGYTF.

This clonotype showed up just a few times. An end of the junction differs from the germline gene, which may be a read error. The gene calls are TRBV5-1 and TRBJ2-1, with D possibly called TRBD1 or TRBD2 (6 bases each). The germline gives CDR1 SGHRS, CDR2 YFSETQ. CDR3 length: 14 residues. The CDR3 nucleotides read TGCGCCAGCAGCTTGTGGGGGGCGGACAATGAGCAGTTGTTC. Residues: CASSLWGADNEQLF.

In this sample, this clonotype turned up many times. CDR3 region: CASSLAGDSNQPQHF. CDR3 nucleotide sequence: TGCGCCAGCAGCTTGGCGGGGGATAGCAATCAGCCCCAGCATTTT. This sequence joins TRBV5-1 and TRBJ1-5; tentatively, D is TRBD1 (5 bases). Germline values: CDR1 SGHRS, CDR2 YFSETQ. Trimming took 0 bases from V and 0 from J, leaving 7 bases between them. This CDR3 is 15 amino acids long.

The V gene is TRBV6-1, the J gene TRBJ1-5, with D maybe TRBD1 (5 bases). The CDR3 length is 13 residues. Germline-derived CDR1 and CDR2 are MNHNS and SASEGT. Deletions cut 6 bases from V and 6 bases from J, with 12 bases between. The CDR3, as DNA: TGTGCCAGCAGCGCCAATACAGGTCAGCCCCAGCATTTT. This encodes CASSANTGQPQHF.

This clonotype was counted many times. The CDR3 DNA reads TGTGCCACCAGTGATCCCCGGACAGGGGGCTACGAGCAGTACTTC. As protein: CATSDPRTGGYEQYF. This rearrangement joins TRBV24-1 to TRBJ2-7; the match to TRBD1 covers 10 bases. The germline V gene has CDR1 KGHDR and CDR2 SFDVKD. The CDR3 has 15 amino acids. V lost 3 bases and J lost 3; bases outside the gene matches: 4.